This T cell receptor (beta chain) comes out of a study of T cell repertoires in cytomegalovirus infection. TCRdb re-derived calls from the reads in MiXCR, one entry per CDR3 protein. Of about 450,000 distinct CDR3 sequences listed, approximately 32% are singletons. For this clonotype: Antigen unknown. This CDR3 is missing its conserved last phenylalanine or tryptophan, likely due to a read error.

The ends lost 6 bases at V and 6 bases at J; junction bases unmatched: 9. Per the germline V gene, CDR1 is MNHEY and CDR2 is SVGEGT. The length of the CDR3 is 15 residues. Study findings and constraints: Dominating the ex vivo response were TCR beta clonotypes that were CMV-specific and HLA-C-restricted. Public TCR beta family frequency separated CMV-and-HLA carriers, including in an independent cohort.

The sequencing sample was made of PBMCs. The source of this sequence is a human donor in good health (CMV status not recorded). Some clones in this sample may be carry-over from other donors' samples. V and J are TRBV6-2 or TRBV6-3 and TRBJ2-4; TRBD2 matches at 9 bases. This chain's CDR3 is CASRLLAGGRNIQYL. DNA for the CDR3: TGTGCCAGCAGACTCCTTGCGGGGGGGAGAAACATTCAGTACTTA.